The 24 T cell receptor beta chains below were found in one sample sequenced in a study of tumor and adjacent non-tumor tissue in lung cancer. The library came from three nested PCR rounds adapted from ARM-PCR protocols. TCRdb reprocessed the multiplex PCR reads with MiXCR, giving one entry per CDR3 protein. In the table there are about 68,000 distinct CDR3 sequences, around 60% of which are singletons. This sample's RNA came from whole unsorted tissue. The sequenced material came from lung tumor tissue. These receptors were taken from a man aged 50 to 60 with non-small cell lung cancer.

The rearrangement links TRBV6-5 to TRBJ2-1, with D maybe TRBD2 (5 bases). The germline V and J ends were trimmed by 5 bases and 7 bases, with 18 bases remaining between them. Per germline, CDR1 MNHEY and CDR2 SVGAGI. This CDR3 is 15 amino acids long. The CDR3 coding sequence is TGTGCCAGCAGTGTACTAGAAGGAGCGTATAATGAGCAGTTCTTC. Its translation is CASSVLEGAYNEQFF.

This clonotype was counted ten times or more. This chain links TRBV29-1 with TRBJ1-5, with D uncertain. Germline CDR1 reads SQVTM; CDR2 reads ANQGSEA. Trimming shortened V by 5 bases and J by 4 bases, and 9 bases separated the two germline ends. CDR3 length: 12 residues. The CDR3 protein is CSVKSGNQPQHF. The CDR3 DNA reads as TGCAGCGTTAAGTCCGGGAATCAGCCCCAGCATTTT. Based on the CDR3 plus reference TRBV29-1 and TRBJ1-5, the full variable domain is SAVISQKPSRDICQRGTSLTIQCQVDSQVTMMFWYRQQPGQSLTLIATANQGSEATYESGFVIDKFPISRPNLTFSTLTVSNMSPEDSSIYLCSVKSGNQPQHFGDGTRLSIL.

Many counts were recorded for this clonotype. The chain combines TRBV10-3 with TRBJ1-4, with D perhaps matching TRBD1 (6 bases). The CDR3 runs 15 residues. CDR1 is ENHRY and CDR2 is SYGVKD in the germline V gene. Trimming stripped 0 bases from V and 7 bases from J, with 12 bases between. The CDR3 here is CAISESRGAREKLFF. The CDR3 nucleotides read TGTGCCATCAGTGAGTCGAGGGGGGCGCGTGAAAAACTGTTTTTT.

As for this clonotype: At one end, the junction sequence differs from germline, possibly due to a read error. V and J are TRBV11-1 and TRBJ1-1; D might be TRBD1 (5 bases). The germline CDR1 and CDR2 sequences are SGHAT and FQDESV (reference sequence). The CDR3 sequence is 14 residues long. This CDR3 is CTSSRDSPSTEAFF. As DNA, the CDR3 is TGTACCAGCAGCCGTGACAGCCCCAGCACTGAAGCTTTCTTT.

This clonotype was observed a handful of times. This clone may be a read error of a much larger clone one base away. In DNA form, the CDR3 reads TGTGCCAGCAGATCGACAGGGATGACCACTGAAGCTTTCTTT. Its protein is CASRSTGMTTEAFF. V is TRBV12-3 or TRBV12-4 and J is TRBJ1-1, with 7 bases aligning to TRBD1. J gave up 4 bases and V 6 bases, and 8 bases lay outside the gene matches. The CDR3 is made up of 14 amino acids.

A single count supports this clonotype. At one of its ends the junction is not consistent with the germline gene, which may arise from a read error. This chain joins TRBV11-2 and TRBJ2-1; 7 bases agree with TRBD2. This CDR3 has 15 residues. From germline, CDR1 is SGHAT and CDR2 FQNNGV. The CDR3 is CAGSLVATSSNEQFF. CDR3 bases: TGTGCCGGCAGCTTAGTCGCGACTAGCTCCAATGAGCAGTTCTTC. The full variable domain, in which reference TRBV11-2 and TRBJ2-1 provide the parts outside the CDR3, is EAGVAQSPRYKIIEKRQSVAFWCNPISGHATLYWYQQILGQGPKLLIQFQNNGVVDDSQLPKDRFSAERLKGVDSTLKIQPAKLEDSAVYLCAGSLVATSSNEQFFGPGTRLTVL.

This sequence joins TRBV5-4 and TRBJ2-5; 8 bases match TRBD2. This CDR3 has 14 amino acids. Germline-derived CDR1 and CDR2 are SGHNT and YYREEE (reference sequence). CDR3 in amino acids: CVNSRPSGRGTQYF. CDR3 DNA: TGTGTCAACAGCAGACCTAGCGGGCGAGGGACCCAGTACTTC. The full variable domain, its missing parts supplied by reference TRBV5-4 and TRBJ2-5, is ETGVTQSPTHLIKTRGQQVTLRCSSQSGHNTVSWYQQALGQGPQFIFQYYREEENGRGNFPPRFSGLQFPNYSSELNVNALELDDSALYLCVNSRPSGRGTQYFGPGTRLLVL.

In its sample, this clonotype was seen many times. This chain joins TRBV30 and TRBJ2-7; the D gene is possibly TRBD1 (6 bases). Trimming pared 8 bases from V and 6 bases from J, leaving 17 bases between. The CDR3 consists of 12 residues. Germline loops: CDR1 GTSNPN, CDR2 SVGIG (reference sequence). The DNA for the CDR3 is TGTGCCCGGGGTGGGGGCTCGGGCGAGCAGTACTTC. This codes for CARGGGSGEQYF.

Of note for this clonotype: A much larger clone differs by one base, so this may be a read error. This rearrangement joins TRBV6-6 to TRBJ2-5; no reliable D call. Germline V lookup: CDR1 MNHNY, CDR2 SVGAGI (reference sequence). CDR3 length: 13 amino acids. The CDR3 DNA reads TGTGTCAGCAGTTACTGGTTTGGGGAGACCCAGTACTTC. It specifies CVSSYWFGETQYF.

On this clonotype itself: A much larger clone sits a single nucleotide away, making a read error possible. The V call is TRBV28, the J call TRBJ1-1; D gene ambiguous. The germline V gene encodes CDR1 MDHEN and CDR2 SYDVKM. The length of the CDR3 is 15 residues. The CDR3 is CASSLYDYMNTEALF. The CDR3 bases are TGTGCCAGCAGTTTATATGATTACATGAACACTGAAGCTTTATTT.

A word on this clonotype: At one boundary the junction diverges from the germline segment, which might be a read error. The rearrangement links TRBV28 to TRBJ1-1; tentative D call: TRBD1 (6 bases). CDR1 is MDHEN and CDR2 is SYDVKM in the germline V gene. This CDR3 contains 14 residues. The CDR3 DNA is TGTGCCAGCACCAGTGGGGGCGTGAGCACTGAAGCTCTCTTT. This sequence encodes CASTSGGVSTEALF.

The V gene is TRBV29-1, the J gene TRBJ2-5; TRBD2 agrees at 13 bases. With V trimmed by 8 bases and J by 6 bases, 9 bases remained unmatched. The length of the CDR3 is 14 residues. The germline V gene has CDR1 SQVTM and CDR2 ANQGSEA. This CDR3 reads CSIGGTSGIQTQYF. The CDR3 region has the DNA TGCAGCATCGGGGGGACTAGCGGGATTCAGACCCAGTACTTC.

This clonotype was counted ten times or more. V and J are TRBV10-3 and TRBJ1-6, with 7 bases lining up with TRBD1. CDR3 size: 16 residues. Looked up from germline, CDR1 is ENHRY and CDR2 is SYGVKD. V was pared by 0 bases and J by 7 bases, with 6 bases of the junction left unmatched. CDR3 nucleotide sequence: TGTGCCATCAGTGAGTCGCAGGGGGAGGGCAATTCACCCCTCCACTTT. Protein sequence: CAISESQGEGNSPLHF.

The sample holds a few counts of this clonotype. An end of the junction does not agree with germline; a read error may underlie this. The J gene is TRBJ2-1, the V gene TRBV11-3, with TRBD2 matching 8 bases. Germline V gene lookup returns CDR1 SGHNT and CDR2 YENEEA. The CDR3 is made up of 15 amino acids. DNA of the CDR3: TGTGCCAACAGCCTAGCGGGCCAGGCTATCAATGAGCAGTTTTTC. Its translation is CANSLAGQAINEQFF.

This sequence joins TRBV20-1 and TRBJ2-7; 11 bases fit TRBD2. V was pared by 4 bases and J by 4 bases, with 9 bases of the junction left unmatched. The CDR3 spans 15 residues. CDR1 is DFQATT, CDR2 SNEGSKA, per germline (reference sequence). The CDR3 loop is CSAMDVAGGRYEQYF. The CDR3 bases are TGCAGTGCTATGGATGTAGCGGGAGGGAGGTACGAGCAGTACTTC.

The chain is built from TRBV20-1 and TRBJ2-5; TRBD1 agrees at 11 bases. With 7 bases clipped from V and 7 bases from J, the junction kept 14 bases outside the gene matches. This CDR3 spans 15 amino acids. Per the germline V gene, CDR1 is DFQATT and CDR2 is SNEGSKA (reference sequence). CDR3 amino acids: CSGHDRDRGLMTQYF. The CDR3 DNA reads as TGCAGTGGACACGACCGGGACAGGGGGTTAATGACCCAGTACTTC.

This clonotype was counted between two and nine times. A read error may be the cause here, since a much bigger clone is one base away. The V gene is TRBV6-6, the J gene TRBJ2-3; 9 positions match TRBD1. The CDR3 runs 15 residues. Germline V gene data show CDR1 as MNHNY and CDR2 as SVGAGI (reference sequence). The CDR3 sequence: CASSSPGQGRDMQYF. CDR3 sequence (DNA): TGTGCCAGCAGTAGCCCGGGACAGGGAAGAGATATGCAGTATTTT.

Comments on this clonotype: The junction departs from the called germline gene at one end, perhaps through a read error. The chain uses TRBV28 and TRBJ2-3, with TRBD1 matching 11 bases. The CDR3 spans 16 residues. CDR1 and CDR2 (germline): MDHEN, SYDVKM. The CDR3 coding sequence is TGTGCCAGCAGTCCCAGGACAGGGGGCCTATTAGATAAGCAGTATTTT. Protein product: CASSPRTGGLLDKQYF.

This clonotype has a count of ten or more. The chain carries TRBV10-2 and TRBJ1-6; 7 nucleotides match TRBD1. J was trimmed by 7 bases and V by 4 bases; bases with no gene match: 4. Germline V gene sequence: CDR1 WSHSY, CDR2 SAAADI. The CDR3 runs to 14 residues. In nucleotides, the CDR3 is TGCGCCAGCAGTGTGGAAGGGGGCAATTCACCCCTCCACTTT. This codes for CASSVEGGNSPLHF.

J is TRBJ2-1 and V is TRBV29-1; 8 bases match TRBD2. V was clipped by 8 bases and J by 7 bases; unmatched bases: 16. Germline V CDR1 and CDR2: SQVTM, ANQGSEA. The CDR3 covers 15 residues. The CDR3 reads CSSAAAEERENEQFF. The CDR3 DNA reads TGCAGCTCCGCCGCGGCCGAAGAGCGGGAGAATGAGCAGTTCTTC.

As for this clonotype: With a much larger clone just one base away, this may be a read error. The conserved phenylalanine or tryptophan normally closing the CDR3 is absent here, so this likely arose from a read error. CDR3: CAISVGQGTETQYL. The CDR3 DNA sequence: TGTGCCATCAGTGTGGGACAGGGTACAGAGACCCAGTACCTC. J is TRBJ2-5 and V is TRBV10-3, with 9 bases that match TRBD1. Germline V gene sequence: CDR1 ENHRY, CDR2 SYGVKD. The CDR3 covers 14 residues. V shed 4 bases and J 4 bases; nucleotides not matched to a gene: 4.

In this sample, this clonotype turned up many times. The chain couples TRBV14 to TRBJ1-6, with D perhaps TRBD1 (5 bases). This CDR3 contains 15 residues. Trimming removed 7 bases from V and 4 bases from J, with 14 bases in between. CDR1 and CDR2 from the germline V gene are SGHDN and FVKESK. DNA of the CDR3: TGTGCCAGCAATGGGGGGACCGAGTATAATTCACCCCTCCACTTT. Translated, it gives CASNGGTEYNSPLHF.

V is TRBV21-1 and J is TRBJ1-5; TRBD1, the table's D call, was not compared with the DNA. TRBV21-1 is noted as a pseudogene. The CDR3 consists of 17 residues. This CDR3 is CAQTPPAGPTLNQPHHF. For the CDR3, the DNA is TGTGCCCAAACCCCCCCTGCAGGACCAACCCTCAATCAGCCCCATCATTTT.

Comment on this clonotype: Compared with germline, one end of the junction differs, possibly owing to a read error. The chain carries TRBV11-3 and TRBJ1-1; no firm D call. This CDR3 has 15 residues. Germline V gene data show CDR1 as SGHNT and CDR2 as YENEEA. This CDR3 is CASSLDRRPVNSEAF. As DNA, the CDR3 is TGTGCCAGCAGCTTAGATCGGAGGCCAGTGAATTCTGAAGCTTTT.